The 8 T cell receptor beta chains in this list originate from one sample, sequenced in a study of CXCR3-negative and CXCR3-positive naive CD8 T cells. Carrying UMI labels, the TRB cDNA libraries were prepared through 5' RACE. TCRdb processed the 5' RACE reads again and assigns one entry to each CDR3 protein, with no DNA. The sample has some 130,000 distinct CDR3 sequences. Source material: naive CXCR3- CD8+ T cells from blood. Subset described: CD45RO-CCR7+CD27+CD95- naive CD8+ T cells lacking CXCR3 (TNR3-). Every receptor here comes from a human donor in good health. Some clones in this sample may be carry-over from other donors' samples.

The J gene is TRBJ2-7, the V gene TRBV19. The germline V gene has CDR1 LNHDA and CDR2 SQIVND (reference sequence). The CDR3 is made up of 11 amino acids. The CDR3 spells CASSFLGEQYF.

The chain employs TRBV7-8 and TRBJ2-5. The CDR3 has 13 amino acids. Germline V gene data show CDR1 as SGHVS and CDR2 as FQNEAQ. CDR3 in amino acids: CASSLRWQETQYF.

The chain employs TRBV4-3 and TRBJ2-7; as DNA is missing, the TRBD1 call by TCRdb cannot be tested. CDR1 and CDR2 (germline): LGHNA, YSLEER. The CDR3 consists of 15 residues. CDR3 sequence: CASSQGDRGSYEQYF.

The chain employs TRBV29-1 and TRBJ2-3; no DNA is available, so the TRBD1 call from TCRdb remains unchecked. Looked up from germline, CDR1 is SQVTM and CDR2 is ANQGSEA. The CDR3 has 13 amino acids. CDR3 loop: CSAPQGMADTQYF.

The gene calls are TRBV15 and TRBJ2-1. Per germline, CDR1 LNHNV and CDR2 YYDKDF (reference sequence). This CDR3 has 12 residues. CDR3 loop: CATSRVGIEQFF.

This chain joins TRBV4-2 and TRBJ2-7; no DNA is available, so the TRBD1 call from TCRdb remains unchecked. The CDR3 length is 16 residues. Germline V gives CDR1 LGHNA, CDR2 YNFKEQ. The CDR3 reads CASSPTGSPNFDEQYF.

The chain uses TRBV2 and TRBJ2-1; TCRdb names TRBD1, which stays unverified in the absence of DNA. Germline CDR1 reads SNHLY; CDR2 reads FYNNEI. The CDR3 contains 15 residues. The CDR3 here is CASKGGDRIYNEQFF.

The rearrangement joins TRBV4-1 to TRBJ2-1; the D call of TRBD2 rests on TCRdb alone, since no DNA is present to check it. CDR3 length: 16 residues. Germline V gene data show CDR1 as MGHRA and CDR2 as YSYEKL. The CDR3 sequence: CASSQQTSGGNNEQFF.